This T cell receptor (beta chain) comes out of a study of control samples from healthy donors and cancer patients. Method: immunoSEQ multiplex PCR; TCRdb's copy keeps in-frame clones and lacks some. Here the sample spans around 51,000 clones, about 80% being singletons. CDR1 is KGHDR, CDR2 SFDVKD, per germline. With V trimmed by 8 bases and J by 2 bases, 11 bases remained unmatched. This CDR3 is 15 amino acids long. The rearrangement links TRBV24-1 to TRBJ2-7, with 7 positions matching TRBD2. The sequencing sample was made of blood. The receptor was isolated from a man aged 70-80 years in good health. This CDR3 reads CATKRGNPTAYEQYF. For the CDR3, the DNA is TGTGCCACCAAGCGGGGAAACCCCACAGCCTACGAGCAGTACTTC.